This T cell receptor beta chain stems from a study of post-analysis software for immune sequencing data. General study points: Four or five TRBV segments, TRBV5-6, TRBV5-1 and TRBV20-1 among them, were found more frequent in patients than controls.

This clonotype was detected a few times. Its antigen is undetermined. Unique molecular identifiers were built into the TCR beta cDNA libraries. In TCRdb, the PCR reads were re-called with MiXCR into one record per CDR3 protein. The sample lists about 680,000 distinct CDR3 sequences, 59% occurring once. V was cut by 3 bases and J by 2 bases, with 7 bases left in between. The CDR3 loop spans 13 amino acids. CDR1 SNHLY and CDR2 FYNNEI come from the germline V gene. This TCR derives from a girl aged 2-10 years with multiple sclerosis. Sequencing was done on a sample of blood. The chain joins TRBV2 to TRBJ1-2, with D maybe TRBD1 (6 bases). CDR3: CASSEQGNYGYTF. The CDR3 DNA reads as TGTGCCAGCAGTGAGCAGGGGAACTATGGCTACACCTTC.